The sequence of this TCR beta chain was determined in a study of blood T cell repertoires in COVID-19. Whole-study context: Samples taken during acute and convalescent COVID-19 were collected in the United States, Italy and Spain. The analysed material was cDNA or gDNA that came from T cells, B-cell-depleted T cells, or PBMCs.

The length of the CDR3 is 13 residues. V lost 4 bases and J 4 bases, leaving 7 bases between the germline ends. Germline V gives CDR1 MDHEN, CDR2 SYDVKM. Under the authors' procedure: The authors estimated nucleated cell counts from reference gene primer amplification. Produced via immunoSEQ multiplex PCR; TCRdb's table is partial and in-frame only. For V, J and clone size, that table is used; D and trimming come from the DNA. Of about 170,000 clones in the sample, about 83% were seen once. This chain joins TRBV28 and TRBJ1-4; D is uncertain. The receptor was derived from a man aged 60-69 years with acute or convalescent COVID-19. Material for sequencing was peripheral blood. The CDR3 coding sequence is TGTGCCAGCAGTTCCCTAATTAATGAAAAACTGTTTTTT. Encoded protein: CASSSLINEKLFF.